A selection of T cell receptor beta chains follows, all from one sample in a study of T cells in Graves' hyperthyroidism and ophthalmopathy. TCRdb called the multiplex PCR reads again in MiXCR, with one record for every CDR3 protein. This sample has approximately 520,000 distinct CDR3 sequences, with around 20% found just once. Sequenced sample: blood. Receptors originate from a man younger than 35 with Graves' hyperthyroidism. Both conserved end residues are part of each CDR3. D genes are given only for firm matches. Rows give clone size only sometimes, using once, few, many, or a class for an expanded clone.

TRBJ2-5	TRBV7-2	few	TRBD2	CASSQILGLAGETQYF	TGTGCCAGCAGCCAGATTCTCGGGCTAGCGGGGGAGACCCAGTACTTC
TRBJ2-7	TRBV11-2	NA	TRBD1	CASSSRTGGITYEQYF	TGTGCCAGCAGCTCAAGGACAGGGGGTATCACCTACGAGCAGTACTTC
TRBJ2-5	TRBV6-5	NA	TRBD2	CASSHPASGIETQYF	TGTGCCAGCAGCCATCCGGCTAGCGGGATAGAGACCCAGTACTTC
TRBJ2-4	TRBV6-2/TRBV6-3	many	NA	CASQGLGAELAKNIQYF	TGTGCCAGTCAGGGCCTAGGAGCAGAGCTAGCCAAAAACATTCAGTACTTC
TRBJ2-2	TRBV6-1	NA	TRBD1	CASTVDRGDTGELFF	TGTGCCAGCACCGTTGACAGGGGGGACACCGGGGAGCTGTTTTTT
TRBJ2-2	TRBV24-1	NA	NA	CATSDPTWDTGELFF	TGTGCCACCAGTGATCCAACATGGGACACCGGGGAGCTGTTTTTT
TRBJ1-2	TRBV6-5	many	NA	CASSYSAGAGYTF	TGTGCCAGCAGTTACTCGGCAGGGGCTGGCTACACCTTC
TRBJ2-7	TRBV7-2	NA	TRBD1	CASRQRTGSSYEQYF	TGTGCCAGCAGGCAAAGGACAGGGAGCTCCTACGAGCAGTACTTC
TRBJ2-5	TRBV9	NA	TRBD2	CASSVTSGGSQETQYF	TGTGCCAGCAGCGTAACTAGCGGGGGGTCCCAAGAGACCCAGTACTTC
TRBJ2-7	TRBV9	NA	TRBD1	CASSVGEGQGAGEQYF	TGTGCCAGCAGCGTAGGAGAGGGACAGGGGGCTGGCGAGCAGTACTTC
TRBJ1-1	TRBV12-3/TRBV12-4	many	NA	CASSRIQGWKATEAFF	TGTGCCAGCAGTCGCATACAGGGCTGGAAGGCCACTGAAGCTTTCTTT
TRBJ2-2	TRBV6-2/TRBV6-3	NA	NA	CASRALPGSYRHPTGELFF	TGTGCCAGCAGAGCCCTCCCAGGCTCTTATAGACATCCAACCGGGGAGCTGTTTTTT
TRBJ1-1	TRBV7-9	NA	NA	CASTASGSTTEAFF	TGTGCCAGCACCGCGTCGGGGAGTACCACTGAAGCTTTCTTT
TRBJ1-1	TRBV27	many	NA	CASSVRDTNTEAFF	TGTGCCAGCAGTGTCCGGGACACGAACACTGAAGCTTTCTTT
TRBJ1-3	TRBV7-8	many	NA	CASSVRGADGNTIYF	TGTGCCAGCAGCGTAAGGGGCGCCGATGGAAACACCATATATTTT
TRBJ1-5	TRBV15	many	NA	CATSRDNDQPQHF	TGTGCCACCAGCAGAGATAACGATCAGCCCCAGCATTTT
TRBJ2-7	TRBV28	NA	TRBD2	CASSLEASGGRTYEQYF	TGTGCCAGCAGTTTAGAGGCTAGCGGGGGGCGCACCTACGAGCAGTACTTC
TRBJ1-1	TRBV9	NA	NA	CASSARLNTETFF	TGTGCCAGCAGCGCCCGCTTGAACACTGAAACTTTCTTT
TRBJ1-2	TRBV27	NA	TRBD1	CASSLKGTGGGYTF	TGTGCCAGCAGCCTAAAGGGGACAGGAGGAGGCTACACCTTC